Reported below is one TCR beta chain. This sample is part of a study of blood T cell repertoires in COVID-19. Whole-study context: Samples representing acute and convalescent COVID-19 were sourced from the United States, Italy and Spain. From T cells, B-cell-depleted T cells, or PBMCs came the material, which was cDNA or gDNA.

As originally analysed: It was from reference gene primer amplification that nucleated cell counts were estimated. Clones were sequenced by immunoSEQ multiplex PCR, and TCRdb holds only the in-frame ones, with some missing. The V and J calls and clone size come from that table; D and trimming were worked out from the DNA. This sample has tens of thousands of clones; approximately 80% occur once, and the top ten carry about 19%. Germline V gene data show CDR1 as SSHAT and CDR2 as FNYEAQ (reference sequence). V was clipped by 5 bases and J by 10 bases; unmatched bases: 5. CDR3 length: 13 amino acids. This TCR was recovered from a woman of 80 years or more with acute or convalescent COVID-19. The sample comprised peripheral blood. The chain employs TRBV7-7 and TRBJ1-6, with TRBD1 matching over 7 bases. The chain's CDR3 is CASSPGGGSPLHF. CDR3 bases: TGTGCCAGCAGCCCAGGGGGAGGATCACCCCTCCACTTT.